This TCR beta chain originates from a study of T cells expressing NK-cell markers. The CDR3 has 16 residues. Germline lookup yields CDR1 KGHSH and CDR2 LQKENI. One entry per CDR3 protein, without DNA, is what TCRdb gives after re-calling the 5' RACE reads. The repertoire shows about 260,000 distinct CDR3 sequences; the top ten hold approximately 0.39%. Source material: blood T cells: a sorted CD56 or NKG2C T cell subset, CD4+ or CD8+ T cells, or bulk PBMC T cells (not recorded which). J is TRBJ2-5 and V is TRBV18; absent DNA, TCRdb's TRBD1 call cannot be checked. The sequence came from a man between 18 and 29 years old in good health. This CDR3 reads CASSPQPLPGIETQYF.